The entry that follows covers one T cell receptor (beta chain) sequence. This entry belongs to a study of T-cell memory formation after mild COVID-19. TCRdb processed the 5' RACE reads anew with MiXCR; each CDR3 protein has one entry. The table shows 180,000 or so distinct CDR3 sequences, with 11% occurring only once. Sequenced: PBMCs or a T cell subset sorted from them (not recorded which). This sequence was found in a man younger than 30 who had mild COVID-19 (a few samples of this study predate the infection). Cell type and time point are not known.

CDR3 bases: TGCAGTGCTAGAAGGACTAGCGGGGCTTGGAGTGAGCAGTTCTTC. It yields the protein CSARRTSGAWSEQFF. The chain joins TRBV20-1 to TRBJ2-1; TRBD2 matches at 12 bases. V was clipped by 2 bases and J by 9 bases; unmatched bases: 8. The CDR3 has 15 amino acids. CDR1 and CDR2 from the germline V gene are DFQATT and SNEGSKA (reference sequence).